This T cell receptor (beta chain) was identified during a study of blood T cell repertoires in COVID-19. On the study more broadly: Researchers got acute and convalescent COVID-19 samples from the United States, Italy and Spain. The analysed material was cDNA or gDNA that came from T cells, B-cell-depleted T cells, or PBMCs.

Original analysis: By means of reference gene primer amplification, nucleated cell counts were estimated. The data were produced by immunoSEQ multiplex PCR, yet TCRdb's version contains in-frame clones alone and is incomplete. V, J and clone size are taken as reported in that table, and D and trimming were inferred from the DNA itself. The sample contains 70,000 to 75,000 clones, around three quarters of which appear only once. The receptor was derived from a man between 60 and 75 years old with active or convalescent COVID-19. The sample was peripheral blood.

The CDR3, as DNA: TGTGCCAGCAGCCCCCGCAGGGCTGATCCCTATGGCTACACCTTC. Amino acid sequence: CASSPRRADPYGYTF. This chain links TRBV7-9 with TRBJ1-2; tentative D call: TRBD1 (5 bases). V was shortened by 5 bases and J by 4 bases, with 17 bases between the two germline ends. CDR3 length: 15 amino acids. Germline values: CDR1 SEHNR, CDR2 FQNEAQ (reference sequence).